This TCR beta chain was recovered during a study of blood T cell repertoires in COVID-19. Study background: Researchers got acute and convalescent COVID-19 samples from the United States, Italy and Spain. T cells, B-cell-depleted T cells, or PBMCs supplied cDNA or gDNA.

Per the study methods: Quantification of nucleated cells was approximated via reference gene primer amplification. Sequencing used immunoSEQ multiplex PCR; TCRdb keeps in-frame clones, though not all of them. The V and J calls and clone size were taken over from that table, and D and trimming were inferred from the DNA. The sample carries about 50,000 clones, 75% to 90% recorded once. The CDR3 length is 12 residues. V dropped 4 bases and J dropped 2 bases, with 5 bases sitting between them. Germline values: CDR1 MNHEY, CDR2 SVGEGT. This receptor was identified in a man aged 55-75 years with acute or convalescent COVID-19. Material for sequencing was peripheral blood. The chain uses TRBV6-2 or TRBV6-3 and TRBJ1-2; no firm D call. Here the CDR3 DNA reads TGTGCCAGCAGTTCGGGGAACTATGGCTACACCTTC. Residues: CASSSGNYGYTF.